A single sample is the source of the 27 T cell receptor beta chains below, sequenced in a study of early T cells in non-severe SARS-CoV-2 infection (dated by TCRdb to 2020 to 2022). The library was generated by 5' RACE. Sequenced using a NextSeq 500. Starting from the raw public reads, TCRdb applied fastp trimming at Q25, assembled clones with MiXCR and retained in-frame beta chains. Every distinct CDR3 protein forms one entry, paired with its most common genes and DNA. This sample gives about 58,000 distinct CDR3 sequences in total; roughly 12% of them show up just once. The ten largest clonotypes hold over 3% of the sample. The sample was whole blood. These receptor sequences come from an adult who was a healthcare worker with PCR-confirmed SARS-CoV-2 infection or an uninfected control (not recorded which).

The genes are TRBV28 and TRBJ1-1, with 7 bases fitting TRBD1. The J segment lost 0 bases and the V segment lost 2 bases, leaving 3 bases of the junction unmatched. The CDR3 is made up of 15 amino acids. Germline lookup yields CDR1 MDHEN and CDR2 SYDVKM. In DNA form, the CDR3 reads TGTGCCAGCAGTTTACTTACAGGGGTGAACACTGAAGCTTTCTTT. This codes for CASSLLTGVNTEAFF.

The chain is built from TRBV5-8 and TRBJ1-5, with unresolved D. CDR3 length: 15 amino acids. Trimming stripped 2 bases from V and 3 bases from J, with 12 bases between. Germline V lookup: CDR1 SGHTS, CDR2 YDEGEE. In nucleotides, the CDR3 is TGTGCCAGCAGCTTTGATAGGGTCGTCAATCAGCCCCAGCATTTT. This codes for CASSFDRVVNQPQHF.

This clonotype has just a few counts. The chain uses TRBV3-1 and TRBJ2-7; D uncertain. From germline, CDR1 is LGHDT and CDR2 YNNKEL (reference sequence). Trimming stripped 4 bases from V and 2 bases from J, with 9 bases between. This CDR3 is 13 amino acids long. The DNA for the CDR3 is TGTGCCAGCAGCCCCGCCCAAACCTACGAGCAGTACTTC. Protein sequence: CASSPAQTYEQYF.

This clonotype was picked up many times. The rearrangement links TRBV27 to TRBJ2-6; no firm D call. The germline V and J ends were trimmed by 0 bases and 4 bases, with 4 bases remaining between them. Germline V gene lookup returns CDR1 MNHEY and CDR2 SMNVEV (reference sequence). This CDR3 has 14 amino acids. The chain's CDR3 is CASSLSAGANVLTF. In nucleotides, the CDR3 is TGTGCCAGCAGTTTATCGGCGGGGGCCAACGTCCTGACTTTC.

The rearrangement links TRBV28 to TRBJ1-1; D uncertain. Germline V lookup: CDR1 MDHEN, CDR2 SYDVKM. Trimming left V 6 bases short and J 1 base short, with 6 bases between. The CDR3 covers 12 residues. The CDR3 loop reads CASRVSNTEAFF. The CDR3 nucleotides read TGTGCCAGCAGGGTATCGAACACTGAAGCTTTCTTT.

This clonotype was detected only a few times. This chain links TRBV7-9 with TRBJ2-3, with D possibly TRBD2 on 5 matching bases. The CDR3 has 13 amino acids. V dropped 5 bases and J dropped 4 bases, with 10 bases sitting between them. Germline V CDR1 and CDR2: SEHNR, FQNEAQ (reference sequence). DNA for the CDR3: TGTGCCAGCAGCCCTTTGCGGGCAGATACGCAGTATTTT. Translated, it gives CASSPLRADTQYF.

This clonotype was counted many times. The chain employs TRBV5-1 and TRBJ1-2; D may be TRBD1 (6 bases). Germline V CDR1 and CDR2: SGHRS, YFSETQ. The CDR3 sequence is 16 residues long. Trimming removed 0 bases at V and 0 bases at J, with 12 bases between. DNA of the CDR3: TGCGCCAGCAGCTTGGGGTGGACAGAAGCTAACTATGGCTACACCTTC. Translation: CASSLGWTEANYGYTF.

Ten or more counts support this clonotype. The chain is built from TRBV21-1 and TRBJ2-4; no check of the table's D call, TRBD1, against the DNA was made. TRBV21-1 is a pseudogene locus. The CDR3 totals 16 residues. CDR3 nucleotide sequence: TGTGCCAGCAGCACCCCGGGACAGGGGGCCAAAAACATTCAGTACTTC. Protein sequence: CASSTPGQGAKNIQYF.

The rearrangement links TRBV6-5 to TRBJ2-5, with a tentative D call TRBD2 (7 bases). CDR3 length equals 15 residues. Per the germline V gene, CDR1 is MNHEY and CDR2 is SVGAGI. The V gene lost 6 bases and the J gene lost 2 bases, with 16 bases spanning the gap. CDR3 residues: CASSHEGGTQETQYF. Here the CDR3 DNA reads TGTGCCAGCAGCCACGAGGGGGGGACTCAAGAGACCCAGTACTTC.

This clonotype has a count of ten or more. This CDR3 is CASSPRNGGGNEQFF. The CDR3, as DNA: TGTGCCAGCTCCCCCCGCAACGGGGGAGGGAATGAGCAGTTCTTC. This rearrangement joins TRBV18 to TRBJ2-1, with 7 bases lining up with TRBD2. CDR3 length: 15 amino acids. Germline loops: CDR1 KGHSH, CDR2 LQKENI. The V and J ends lost 6 bases and 7 bases, in that order; junction bases with no gene match: 12.

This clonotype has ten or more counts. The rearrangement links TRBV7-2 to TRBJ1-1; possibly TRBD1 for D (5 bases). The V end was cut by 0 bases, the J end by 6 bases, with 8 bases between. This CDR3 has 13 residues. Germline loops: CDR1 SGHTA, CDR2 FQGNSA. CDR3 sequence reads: CASSLARVSEAFF. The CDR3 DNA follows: TGTGCCAGCAGCTTAGCCAGGGTATCTGAAGCTTTCTTT.

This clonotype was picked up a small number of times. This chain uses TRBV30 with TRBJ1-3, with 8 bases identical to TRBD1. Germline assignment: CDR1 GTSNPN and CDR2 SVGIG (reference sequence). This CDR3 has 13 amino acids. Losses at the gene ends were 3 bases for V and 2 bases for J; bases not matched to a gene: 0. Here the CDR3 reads CAWRQGAGNTIYF. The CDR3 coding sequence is TGTGCCTGGAGACAGGGGGCTGGAAACACCATATATTTT.

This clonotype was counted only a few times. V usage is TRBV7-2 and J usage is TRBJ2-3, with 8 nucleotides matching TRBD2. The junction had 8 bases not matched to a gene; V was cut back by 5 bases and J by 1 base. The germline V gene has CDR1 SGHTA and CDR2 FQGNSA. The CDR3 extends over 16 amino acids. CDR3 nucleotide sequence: TGTGCCAGCAGCCAACGGAGCGGGAGAGGCACAGATACGCAGTATTTT. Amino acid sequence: CASSQRSGRGTDTQYF. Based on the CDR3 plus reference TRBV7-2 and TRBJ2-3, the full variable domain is GAGVSQSPSNKVTEKGKDVELRCDPISGHTALYWYRQSLGQGLEFLIYFQGNSAPDKSGLPSDRFSAERTGGSVSTLTIQRTQQEDSAVYLCASSQRSGRGTDTQYFGPGTRLTVL.

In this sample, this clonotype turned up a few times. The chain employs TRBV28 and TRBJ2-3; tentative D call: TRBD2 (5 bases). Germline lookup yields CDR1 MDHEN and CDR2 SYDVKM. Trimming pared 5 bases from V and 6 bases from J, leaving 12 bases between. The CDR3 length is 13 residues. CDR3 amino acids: CASSPGGVDTQYF. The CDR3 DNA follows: TGTGCCAGCAGTCCCGGAGGAGTGGATACGCAGTATTTT. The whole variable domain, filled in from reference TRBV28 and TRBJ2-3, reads DVKVTQSSRYLVKRTGEKVFLECVQDMDHENMFWYRQDPGLGLRLIYFSYDVKMKEKGDIPEGYSVSREKKERFSLILESASTNQTSMYLCASSPGGVDTQYFGPGTRLTVL.

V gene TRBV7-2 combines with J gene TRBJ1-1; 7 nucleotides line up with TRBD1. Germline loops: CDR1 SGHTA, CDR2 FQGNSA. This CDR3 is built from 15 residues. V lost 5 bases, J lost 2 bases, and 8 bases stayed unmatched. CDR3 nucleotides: TGTGCCAGCAGCCCCCGACAGGGTACTAACACTGAAGCTTTCTTT. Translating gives CASSPRQGTNTEAFF.

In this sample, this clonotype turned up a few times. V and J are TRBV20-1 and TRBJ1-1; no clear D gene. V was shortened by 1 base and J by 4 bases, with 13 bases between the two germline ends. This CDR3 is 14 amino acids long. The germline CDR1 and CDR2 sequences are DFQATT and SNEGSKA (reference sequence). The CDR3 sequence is CSARVVGGGTEAFF. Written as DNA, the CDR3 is TGCAGTGCTAGAGTTGTGGGAGGTGGCACTGAAGCTTTCTTT.

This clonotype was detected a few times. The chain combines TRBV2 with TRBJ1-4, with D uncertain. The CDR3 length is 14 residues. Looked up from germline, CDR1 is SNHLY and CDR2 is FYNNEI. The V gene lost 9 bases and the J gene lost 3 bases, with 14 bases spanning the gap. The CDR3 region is CASSHPPANEKLFF. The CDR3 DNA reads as TGTGCCAGTTCCCACCCTCCGGCTAATGAAAAACTGTTTTTT.

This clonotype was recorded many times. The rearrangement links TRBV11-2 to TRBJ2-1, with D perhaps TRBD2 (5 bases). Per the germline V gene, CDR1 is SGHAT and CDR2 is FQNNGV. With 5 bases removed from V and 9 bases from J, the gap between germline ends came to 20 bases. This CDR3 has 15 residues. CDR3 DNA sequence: TGTGCCAGCAGCCCCCCCGGTGTAGCGACGGCTGAGCAGTTCTTC. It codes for CASSPPGVATAEQFF.

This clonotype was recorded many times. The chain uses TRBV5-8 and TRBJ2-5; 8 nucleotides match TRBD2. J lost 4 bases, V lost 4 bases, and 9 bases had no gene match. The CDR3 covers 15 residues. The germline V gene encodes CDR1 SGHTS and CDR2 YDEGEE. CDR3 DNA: TGTGCCAGCAGCCCCGGGAGCGGGAGTGTAGAGACCCAGTACTTC. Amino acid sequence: CASSPGSGSVETQYF.

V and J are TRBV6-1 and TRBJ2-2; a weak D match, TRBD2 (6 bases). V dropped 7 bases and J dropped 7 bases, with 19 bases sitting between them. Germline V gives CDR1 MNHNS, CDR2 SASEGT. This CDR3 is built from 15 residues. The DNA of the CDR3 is TGTGCCAGCAAAATCGGGACTCCTCGTGTCGGGGAGCTGTTTTTT. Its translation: CASKIGTPRVGELFF.

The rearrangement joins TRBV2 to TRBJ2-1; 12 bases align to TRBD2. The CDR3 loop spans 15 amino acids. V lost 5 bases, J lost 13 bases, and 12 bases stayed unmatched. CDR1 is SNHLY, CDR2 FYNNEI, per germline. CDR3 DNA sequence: TGTGCCAGCAGTCCATTCACTAGCGGGAGGCCTGCACAGTTCTTC. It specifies CASSPFTSGRPAQFF.

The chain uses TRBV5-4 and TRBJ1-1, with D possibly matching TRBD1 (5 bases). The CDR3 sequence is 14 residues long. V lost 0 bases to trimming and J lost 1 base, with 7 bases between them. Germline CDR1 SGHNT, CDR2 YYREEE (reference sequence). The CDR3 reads CASSLVGENTEAFF. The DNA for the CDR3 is TGTGCCAGCAGCTTGGTAGGGGAGAACACTGAAGCTTTCTTT.

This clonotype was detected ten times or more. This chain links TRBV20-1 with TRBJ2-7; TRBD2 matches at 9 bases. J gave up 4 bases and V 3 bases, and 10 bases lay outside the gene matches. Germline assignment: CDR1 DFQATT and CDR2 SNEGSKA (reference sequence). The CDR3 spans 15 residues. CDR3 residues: CSASLTSGPLYEQYF. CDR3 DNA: TGCAGTGCTAGCCTGACTAGCGGTCCTCTATACGAGCAGTACTTC.

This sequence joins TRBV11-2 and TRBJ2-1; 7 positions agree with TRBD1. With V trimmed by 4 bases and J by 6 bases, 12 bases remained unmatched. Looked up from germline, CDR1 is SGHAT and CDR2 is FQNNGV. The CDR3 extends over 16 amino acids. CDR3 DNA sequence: TGTGCCAGCAGCTCGAGACAGGGAAGTATAATCAATGAGCAGTTCTTC. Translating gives CASSSRQGSIINEQFF.

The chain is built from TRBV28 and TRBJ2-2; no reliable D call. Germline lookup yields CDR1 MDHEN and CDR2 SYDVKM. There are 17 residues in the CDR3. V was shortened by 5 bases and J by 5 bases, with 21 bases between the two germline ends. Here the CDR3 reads CASSPILAGQRTGELFF. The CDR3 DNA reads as TGTGCCAGCAGTCCCATCCTCGCCGGGCAGAGAACCGGGGAGCTGTTTTTT. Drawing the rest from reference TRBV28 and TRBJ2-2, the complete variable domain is DVKVTQSSRYLVKRTGEKVFLECVQDMDHENMFWYRQDPGLGLRLIYFSYDVKMKEKGDIPEGYSVSREKKERFSLILESASTNQTSMYLCASSPILAGQRTGELFFGEGSRLTVL.

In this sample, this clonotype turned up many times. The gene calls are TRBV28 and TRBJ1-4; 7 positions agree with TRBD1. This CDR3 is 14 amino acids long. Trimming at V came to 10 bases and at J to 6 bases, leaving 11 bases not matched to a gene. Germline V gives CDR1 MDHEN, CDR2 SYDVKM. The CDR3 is CATYPHRGHEKLFF. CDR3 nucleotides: TGTGCCACCTATCCACACAGGGGCCATGAAAAACTGTTTTTT.

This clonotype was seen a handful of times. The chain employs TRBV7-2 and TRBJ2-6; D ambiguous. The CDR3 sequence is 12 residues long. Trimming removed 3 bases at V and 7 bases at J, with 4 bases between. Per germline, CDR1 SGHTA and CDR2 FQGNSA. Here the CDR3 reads CASSFQANVLTF. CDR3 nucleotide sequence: TGTGCCAGCAGCTTCCAAGCCAACGTCCTGACTTTC.